One T cell receptor beta chain is described in this entry. The CDR3 covers 13 residues. V was trimmed by 5 bases and J by 6 bases, leaving 13 bases between them. Germline assignment: CDR1 MNHNS and CDR2 SASEGT. This entry is derived from a study of blood T cell repertoires in COVID-19. Across the whole study: Both acute and convalescent COVID-19 samples were obtained from the United States, Italy and Spain. From T cells, B-cell-depleted T cells, or PBMCs came the material, which was cDNA or gDNA.

The authors' processing: Estimated nucleated cell counts came from reference gene primer amplification. TCRdb's copy holds only in-frame clones and misses some; the assay was immunoSEQ multiplex PCR. The DNA was the basis for D and trimming; V, J and clone size are from that table. The data show approximately 100,000 clones, roughly four fifths seen once. The specimen sequenced was peripheral blood. The receptor's source is a man aged 65 to 79 with active or convalescent COVID-19. This sequence joins TRBV6-1 and TRBJ1-2; D perhaps matches TRBD1 (6 bases). The CDR3 DNA sequence: TGTGCCAGCAGTCCCACAGGGTCTGATGGCTACACCTTC. Translated: CASSPTGSDGYTF.